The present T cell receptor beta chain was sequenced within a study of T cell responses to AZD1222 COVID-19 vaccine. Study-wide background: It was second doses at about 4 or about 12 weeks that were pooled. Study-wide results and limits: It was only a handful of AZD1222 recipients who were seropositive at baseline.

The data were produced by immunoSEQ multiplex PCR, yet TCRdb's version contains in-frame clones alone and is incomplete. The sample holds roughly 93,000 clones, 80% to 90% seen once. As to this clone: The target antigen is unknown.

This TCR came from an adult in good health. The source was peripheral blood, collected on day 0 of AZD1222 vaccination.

The CDR3 spells CASKDNSNQPQHF. The CDR3 nucleotides read TGTGCCAGTAAGGACAATAGCAATCAGCCCCAGCATTTT. The V gene is TRBV19, the J gene TRBJ1-5, with D perhaps matching TRBD1 (5 bases). The V end lost 7 bases, the J end lost 0 bases, and 7 bases lay between the germline ends. The CDR3 spans 13 residues. CDR1 LNHDA and CDR2 SQIVND come from the germline V gene (reference sequence). The full variable domain, its missing parts supplied by reference TRBV19 and TRBJ1-5, is DGGITQSPKYLFRKEGQNVTLSCEQNLNHDAMYWYRQDPGQGLRLIYYSQIVNDFQKGDIAEGYSVSREKKESFPLTVTSAQKNPTAFYLCASKDNSNQPQHFGDGTRLSIL.